The sequence of this T cell receptor (beta chain) was determined in a study of human T cells and chemical hapten exposure. Looking at the study overall: Upper-back patches of 0.01% DPC were read at 6 days.

V dropped 5 bases and J dropped 5 bases, with 12 bases sitting between them. Germline CDR1 is MGHRA and CDR2 is YSYEKL. This CDR3 contains 13 residues. Points from the study as a whole: With DPC sensitization, TCRs exceeding 1 in 1000 frequency showed no change. Significantly more large CDR3 similarity clusters were formed by expanded TCRs than by controls. Patch test score rose with PT1 expanded TCR count, significant at thresholds 8, 16 and 32, not 4.

Time point in this sample: patch test 3, about 24 weeks after DPC sensitization. Treatment specified: therapeutic diphenylcyclopropenone sensitization with weekly scalp DPC. Comment on this clonotype: Its antigen is still unknown.

TCRdb called the RACE reads again in MiXCR, with one record for every CDR3 protein. The sample yields about 71,000 distinct CDR3 sequences, over 8.5% seen once. This TCR was sampled from a woman aged 45-65 years with alopecia areata. Some clones in this sample may be carry-over from other donors' samples. The rearrangement uses TRBV4-1 and TRBJ1-1; D uncertain. This material consisted of whole blood, taken in connection with sensitization to the hapten diphenylcyclopropenone (DPC). DNA for the CDR3: TGCGCCAGCAGCAGCCTCATCGCTACTGAAGCTTTCTTT. Translation: CASSSLIATEAFF.